This T cell receptor (beta chain) comes out of a study of identical twins. Remarks on this clonotype: Antigen unknown.

This CDR3 spans 13 amino acids. CDR1 is SGHVS and CDR2 is FQNEAQ in the germline V gene. Trimming removed 2 bases at V and 11 bases at J, with 10 bases between. TCRdb re-called the 5' RACE reads through MiXCR, storing one row per CDR3 protein. There are over 200,000 distinct CDR3 sequences in the sample; roughly 10% occur only once, and roughly 10% lies in the top ten. Study-level findings and limits: Part of the zero-insertion signal could reflect confounding by invariant MAIT and iNKT cells.

The TCR comes from a man in his fifties or sixties in good health. Sample: memory T cells sorted from blood. The chain couples TRBV7-8 to TRBJ1-6; possible D gene TRBD1, 6 bases. This chain's CDR3 is CASSLRRGAPLHF. Here the CDR3 DNA reads TGTGCCAGCAGCTTACGCAGGGGTGCACCCCTCCACTTT.